Listed here is a single TCR beta chain. Antigen: not known. The data derive from a study of blood T cells in healthy people across ages. Combining a sample-barcoded 5' primer with a J-beta primer mix, a second PCR ran for roughly 6 to 12 cycles. Unique molecular identifiers of 12 random nucleotides labeled each cDNA. A single record per CDR3 protein comes from TCRdb applying MiXCR to the 5' RACE reads. The repertoire includes over 1.5 million distinct CDR3 sequences, just under 50% of them detected once, and approximately 2.1% sits in the top ten. The study, taken as a whole, reports: Whereas aged donors had fewer naive CD4+ cells, long-lived donors had more of them and higher diversity.

This CDR3 has 16 residues. Germline lookup yields CDR1 SGHDN and CDR2 FVKESK. V lost 2 bases, J lost 3 bases, and 16 bases lay in between. The source material was blood. The V call is TRBV14, the J call TRBJ2-5; the D gene is possibly TRBD2 (5 bases). This TCR was recovered from a woman aged 40 to 55 in good health. The DNA for the CDR3 is TGTGCCAGCAGCCAACCAAGGGAACGGGGTAAAGAGACCCAGTACTTC. Amino acids: CASSQPRERGKETQYF. The whole variable domain, remainder taken from reference TRBV14 and TRBJ2-5, is EAGVTQFPSHSVIEKGQTVTLRCDPISGHDNLYWYRRVMGKEIKFLLHFVKESKQDESGMPNNRFLAERTGGTYSTLKVQPAELEDSGVYFCASSQPRERGKETQYFGPGTRLLVL.